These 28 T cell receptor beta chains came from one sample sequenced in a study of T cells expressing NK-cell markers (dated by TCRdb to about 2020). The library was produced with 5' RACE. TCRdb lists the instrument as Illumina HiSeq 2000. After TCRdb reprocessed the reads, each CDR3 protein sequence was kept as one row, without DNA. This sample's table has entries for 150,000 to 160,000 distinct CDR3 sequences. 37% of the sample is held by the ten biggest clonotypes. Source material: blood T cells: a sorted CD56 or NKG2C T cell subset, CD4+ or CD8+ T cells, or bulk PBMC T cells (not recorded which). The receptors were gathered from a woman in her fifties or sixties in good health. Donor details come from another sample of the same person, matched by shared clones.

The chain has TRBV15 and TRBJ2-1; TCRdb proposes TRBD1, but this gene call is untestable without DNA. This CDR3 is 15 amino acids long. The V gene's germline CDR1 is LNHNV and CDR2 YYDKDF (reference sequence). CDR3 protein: CATSRVGGLGNEQFF.

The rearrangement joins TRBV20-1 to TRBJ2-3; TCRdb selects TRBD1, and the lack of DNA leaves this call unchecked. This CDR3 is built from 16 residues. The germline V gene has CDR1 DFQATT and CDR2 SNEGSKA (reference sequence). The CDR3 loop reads CSARDGATKSTDTQYF.

The CDR3 is CASMKGGQNTDTQYF. This sequence joins TRBV2 and TRBJ2-3; the TRBD1 assignment by TCRdb is unverifiable without DNA. Germline V CDR1 and CDR2: SNHLY, FYNNEI. The CDR3 sequence is 15 residues long.

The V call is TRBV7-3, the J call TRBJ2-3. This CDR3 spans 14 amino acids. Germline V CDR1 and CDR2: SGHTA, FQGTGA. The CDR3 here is CASSLIGSTDTQYF. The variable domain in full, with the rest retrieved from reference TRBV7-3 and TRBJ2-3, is GAGVSQTPSNKVTEKGKYVELRCDPISGHTALYWYRQSLGQGPEFLIYFQGTGAADDSGLPNDRFFAVRPEGSVSTLKIQRTERGDSAVYLCASSLIGSTDTQYFGPGTRLTVL.

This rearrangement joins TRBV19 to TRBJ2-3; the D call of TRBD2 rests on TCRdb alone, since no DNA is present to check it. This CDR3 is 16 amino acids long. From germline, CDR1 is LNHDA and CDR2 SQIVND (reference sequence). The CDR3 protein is CASSIWAGEGTDTQYF.

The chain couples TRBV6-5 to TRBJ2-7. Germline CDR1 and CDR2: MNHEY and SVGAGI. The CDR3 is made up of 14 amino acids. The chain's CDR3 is CASSYSRYQHGQYF.

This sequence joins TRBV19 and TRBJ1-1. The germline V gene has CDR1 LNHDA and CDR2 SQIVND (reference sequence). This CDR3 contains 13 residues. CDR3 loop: CASSILENTEAFF.

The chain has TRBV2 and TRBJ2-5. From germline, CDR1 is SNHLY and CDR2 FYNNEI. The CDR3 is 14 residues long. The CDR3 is CASSEEGVQETQYF.

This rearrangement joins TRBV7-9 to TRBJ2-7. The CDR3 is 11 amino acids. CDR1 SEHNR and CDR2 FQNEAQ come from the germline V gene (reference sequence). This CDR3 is CASSPEREQYF.

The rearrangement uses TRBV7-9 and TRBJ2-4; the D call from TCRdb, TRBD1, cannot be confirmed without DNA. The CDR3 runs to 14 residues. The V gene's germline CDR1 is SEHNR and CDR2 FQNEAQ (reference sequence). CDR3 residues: CASSSPRGLNIQYF.

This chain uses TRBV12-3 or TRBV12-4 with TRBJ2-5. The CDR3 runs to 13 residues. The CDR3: CASRAVGDGTQYF.

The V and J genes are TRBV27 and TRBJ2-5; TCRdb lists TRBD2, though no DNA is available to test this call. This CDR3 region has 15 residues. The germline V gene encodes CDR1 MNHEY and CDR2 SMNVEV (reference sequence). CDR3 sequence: CASSSLLAVKETQYF.

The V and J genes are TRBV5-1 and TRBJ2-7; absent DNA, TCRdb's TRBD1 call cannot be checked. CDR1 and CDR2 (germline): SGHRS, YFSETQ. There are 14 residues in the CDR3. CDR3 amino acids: CASSPGTGISEQYF.

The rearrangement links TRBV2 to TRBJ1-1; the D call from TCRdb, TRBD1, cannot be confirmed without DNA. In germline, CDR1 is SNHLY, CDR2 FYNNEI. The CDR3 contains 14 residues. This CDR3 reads CASWSGTKSTEAFF.

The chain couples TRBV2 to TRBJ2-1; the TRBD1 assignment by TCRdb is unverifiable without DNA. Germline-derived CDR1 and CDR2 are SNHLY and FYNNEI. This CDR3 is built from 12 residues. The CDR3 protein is CASRGQGSEQFF. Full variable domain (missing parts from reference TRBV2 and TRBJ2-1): EPEVTQTPSHQVTQMGQEVILRCVPISNHLYFYWYRQILGQKVEFLVSFYNNEISEKSEIFDDQFSVERPDGSNFTLKIRSTKLEDSAMYFCASRGQGSEQFFGPGTRLTVL.

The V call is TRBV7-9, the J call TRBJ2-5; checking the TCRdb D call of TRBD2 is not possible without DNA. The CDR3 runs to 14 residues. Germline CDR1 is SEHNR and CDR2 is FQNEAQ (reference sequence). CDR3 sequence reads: CASSEASIAETQYF.

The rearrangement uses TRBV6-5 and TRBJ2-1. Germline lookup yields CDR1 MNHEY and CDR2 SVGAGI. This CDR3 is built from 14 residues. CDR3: CASSYPTQPDEQFF.

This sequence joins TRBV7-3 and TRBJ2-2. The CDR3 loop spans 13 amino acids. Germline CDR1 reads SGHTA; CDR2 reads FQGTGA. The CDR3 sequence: CASTASNAGELFF.

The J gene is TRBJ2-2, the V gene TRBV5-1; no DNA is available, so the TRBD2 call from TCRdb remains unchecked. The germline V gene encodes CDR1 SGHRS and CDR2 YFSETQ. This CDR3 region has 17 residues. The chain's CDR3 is CASNPDQGPGGAGELFF.

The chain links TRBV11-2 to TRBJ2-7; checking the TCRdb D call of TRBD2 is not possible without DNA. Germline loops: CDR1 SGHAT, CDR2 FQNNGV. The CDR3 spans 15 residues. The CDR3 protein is CASRPRAGTPYEQYF. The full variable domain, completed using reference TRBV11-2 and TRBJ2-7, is EAGVAQSPRYKIIEKRQSVAFWCNPISGHATLYWYQQILGQGPKLLIQFQNNGVVDDSQLPKDRFSAERLKGVDSTLKIQPAKLEDSAVYLCASRPRAGTPYEQYFGPGTRLTVT.

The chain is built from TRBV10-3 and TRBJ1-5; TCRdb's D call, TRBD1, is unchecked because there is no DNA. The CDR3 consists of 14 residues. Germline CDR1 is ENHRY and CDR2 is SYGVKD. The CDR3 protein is CAISELGANQPQHF.

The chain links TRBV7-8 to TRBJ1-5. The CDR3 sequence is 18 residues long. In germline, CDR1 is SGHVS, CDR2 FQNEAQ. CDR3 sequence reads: CASSLSSIVEGSRQPQHF.

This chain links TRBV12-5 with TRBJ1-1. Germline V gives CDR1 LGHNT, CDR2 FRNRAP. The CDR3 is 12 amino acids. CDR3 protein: CASGLRPTEAFF.

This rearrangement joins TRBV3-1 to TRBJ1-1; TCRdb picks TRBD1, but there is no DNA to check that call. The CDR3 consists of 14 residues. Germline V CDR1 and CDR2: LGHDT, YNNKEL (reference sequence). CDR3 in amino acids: CASSPMGVNTEAFF.

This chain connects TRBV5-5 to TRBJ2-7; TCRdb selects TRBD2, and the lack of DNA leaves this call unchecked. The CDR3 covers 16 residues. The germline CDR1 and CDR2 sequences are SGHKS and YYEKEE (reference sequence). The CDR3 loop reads CASSLIGLKNLYEQYF.

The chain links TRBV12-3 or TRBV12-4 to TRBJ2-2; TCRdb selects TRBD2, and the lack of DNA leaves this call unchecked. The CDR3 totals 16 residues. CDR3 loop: CASSPGSGTNTGELFF.

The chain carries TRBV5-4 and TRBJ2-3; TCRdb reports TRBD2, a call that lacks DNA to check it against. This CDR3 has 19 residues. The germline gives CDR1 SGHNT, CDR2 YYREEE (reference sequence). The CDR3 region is CASSARPGLAGSSTDTQYF. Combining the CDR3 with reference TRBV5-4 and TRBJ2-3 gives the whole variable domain ETGVTQSPTHLIKTRGQQVTLRCSSQSGHNTVSWYQQALGQGPQFIFQYYREEENGRGNFPPRFSGLQFPNYSSELNVNALELDDSALYLCASSARPGLAGSSTDTQYFGPGTRLTVL.

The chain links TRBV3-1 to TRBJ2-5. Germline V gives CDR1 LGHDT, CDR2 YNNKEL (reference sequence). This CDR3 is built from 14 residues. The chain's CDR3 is CASSQEGTEETQYF.